A selection of T cell receptor beta chains follows, all from one sample in a study of blood T cells in healthy people across ages. TCRdb ran MiXCR on the 5' RACE reads and lists one entry per CDR3 protein. The table shows some 940,000 distinct CDR3 sequences, with under 35% occurring only once. The same specimen was also included in a second study, on T cells of mothers and their children.

Specimen: blood. The receptors come from a woman in her forties in good health. The CDR3 runs from the conserved cysteine through the conserved F or W. A D gene is named only where the DNA matches it firmly. The listing skips clone size in some rows; elsewhere it reads once, few, many or a size class.

>TRBD2|-|TRBJ2-7|TRBV3-1
CASSLLLAGTTYEQYF
TGTGCCAGCAGTCTACTACTAGCGGGGACTACCTACGAGCAGTACTTC
>TRBD2|few|TRBJ2-3|TRBV7-2
CASSFPRTSGGADTQYF
TGTGCCAGCAGCTTCCCACGGACTAGCGGGGGGGCGGATACGCAGTATTTT
>TRBD1|many|TRBJ1-1|TRBV29-1
CSVTTGITEAFF
TGCAGCGTGACGACAGGGATCACTGAAGCTTTCTTT
>-|-|TRBJ1-1|TRBV7-9
CASSHYPRDKNTEAFF
TGTGCCAGCAGCCACTACCCCCGGGACAAGAACACTGAAGCTTTCTTT
>-|many|TRBJ1-3|TRBV5-1
CASSLVGQSGNTIYF
TGCGCCAGCAGCTTGGTCGGACAGTCCGGAAACACCATATATTTT
>-|many|TRBJ1-2|TRBV20-1
CSARVPNYGYTF
TGCAGTGCTAGAGTCCCTAACTATGGCTACACCTTC
>-|few|TRBJ2-7|TRBV6-2/TRBV6-3
CASSFPQRFTYEQYF
TGTGCCAGCAGTTTCCCTCAGAGATTTACCTACGAGCAGTACTTC
>-|-|TRBJ2-5|TRBV7-2
CASTPDRNQETQYF
TGTGCCAGCACCCCCGACAGGAACCAAGAGACCCAGTACTTC
>TRBD1|few|TRBJ1-5|TRBV20-1
CSAPGTGAPSNQPQHF
TGCAGTGCTCCGGGGACAGGGGCCCCATCCAATCAGCCCCAGCATTTT
>-|few|TRBJ2-3|TRBV28
CASTLVAATDTQYF
TGTGCCAGCACGTTGGTAGCGGCCACAGATACGCAGTATTTT
>-|few|TRBJ2-1|TRBV28
CASSVTGEYNEQFF
TGTGCCAGCAGTGTAACGGGGGAGTACAATGAGCAGTTCTTC
>-|few|TRBJ1-1|TRBV29-1
CSIVPRKNTEAFF
TGCAGCATTGTCCCGAGAAAGAACACTGAAGCTTTCTTT
>-|few|TRBJ1-5|TRBV19
CASSIIGNQPQHF
TGTGCCAGTAGTATTATTGGGAATCAGCCCCAGCATTTT
>TRBD1|few|TRBJ1-4|TRBV7-3
CASSPGQETGTTLGKLFF
TGTGCCAGCAGCCCGGGACAGGAGACCGGAACAACCTTGGGAAAACTGTTTTTT
>-|-|TRBJ1-2|TRBV7-8
CASSGQPIYGYTF
TGTGCCAGCAGCGGACAGCCGATCTATGGCTACACCTTC
>-|many|TRBJ2-3|TRBV7-2
CASSSTETSTDTQYF
TGTGCCAGCAGCAGCACGGAAACTAGCACAGATACGCAGTATTTT
>-|few|TRBJ2-7|TRBV12-3/TRBV12-4
CASSPKTAGPYEQYF
TGTGCCAGCAGCCCCAAAACGGCGGGACCCTACGAGCAGTACTTC
>-|-|TRBJ1-1|TRBV5-4
CASSLHRDEAFF
TGTGCCAGCAGCCTTCACAGGGATGAAGCTTTCTTT
>TRBD1|-|TRBJ1-1|TRBV4-1
CASSQETIGTATEAFF
TGCGCCAGCAGCCAAGAGACGATAGGGACAGCCACTGAAGCTTTCTTT
>TRBD1|many|TRBJ1-2|TRBV5-1
CASGAMGQGEGYTF
TGCGCCAGCGGAGCGATGGGACAGGGGGAGGGCTACACCTTC
>TRBD1|-|TRBJ1-2|TRBV6-5
CASSQQGFDGYTF
TGTGCCAGCAGCCAACAGGGGTTCGATGGCTACACCTTC
>-|few|TRBJ1-6|TRBV20-1
CSARGGAGGSPLHF
TGCAGTGCTAGAGGAGGGGCCGGTGGGTCACCCCTCCACTTT
>TRBD2|-|TRBJ2-3|TRBV20-1
CSARDPGLAGGIDTQYF
TGCAGTGCTAGAGATCCGGGACTAGCGGGGGGGATAGATACGCAGTATTTT
>-|-|TRBJ1-1|TRBV28
CASSSAGTRNTEAFF
TGTGCCAGCAGTTCTGCCGGGACGAGGAACACTGAAGCTTTCTTT
>-|many|TRBJ2-5|TRBV28
CASSFGPETQYF
TGTGCCAGCAGTTTCGGTCCAGAGACCCAGTACTTC
>-|many|TRBJ2-1|TRBV20-1
CSAQRDSLIDEQFF
TGCAGTGCACAGCGGGACAGTTTAATCGATGAGCAGTTCTTC
>TRBD2|-|TRBJ2-5|TRBV10-3
CAISSGGPQETQYF
TGTGCCATCAGTAGCGGGGGGCCCCAAGAGACCCAGTACTTC
>-|-|TRBJ2-7|TRBV5-4
CVSSLAGPSEREQYF
TGTGTCAGCAGCTTGGCTGGACCCTCTGAGAGGGAGCAGTACTTC
>TRBD2|few|TRBJ2-3|TRBV6-5
CASSSRLGWRGADTQYF
TGTGCCAGCAGTTCTCGACTAGGTTGGCGGGGGGCAGATACGCAGTATTTT
>TRBD1|-|TRBJ2-3|TRBV6-5
CASSRLDRVHTDTQYF
TGTGCCAGCAGCCGACTGGACAGGGTCCACACAGATACGCAGTATTTT
>-|-|TRBJ2-5|TRBV20-1
CSALGEETQYF
TGCAGTGCTCTGGGGGAAGAGACCCAGTACTTC
>-|few|TRBJ1-2|TRBV19
CASRYGLGYTF
TGTGCCAGTAGATACGGGCTTGGCTACACCTTC
>-|-|TRBJ2-7|TRBV18
CASSPGASSYEHYF
TGTGCCAGCTCACCAGGGGCTAGCTCCTACGAGCACTACTTC
>TRBD1|many|TRBJ2-7|TRBV20-1
CSAKRQGAEPYEQYF
TGCAGTGCTAAAAGACAGGGGGCCGAACCCTACGAGCAGTACTTC
>-|few|TRBJ1-2|TRBV6-1
CASMLGTRFGYTF
TGTGCCAGCATGTTAGGCACGCGTTTCGGCTACACCTTC
>TRBD1|few|TRBJ2-7|TRBV7-3
CASSCVPGQGYEQYF
TGTGCCAGCAGCTGCGTCCCGGGACAGGGTTACGAGCAGTACTTC
>-|few|TRBJ1-6|TRBV5-1
CASSLAGSSSYNSPLHF
TGCGCCAGCAGCTTGGCCGGCAGTAGCTCCTATAATTCACCCCTCCACTTT
>-|-|TRBJ2-3|TRBV14
CASSLFRTASTDTQYF
TGTGCCAGCAGTCTCTTCCGGACTGCTAGCACAGATACGCAGTATTTT
>-|few|TRBJ1-1|TRBV9
CASSEGVLTEAFF
TGTGCCAGCAGCGAGGGTGTGCTCACTGAAGCTTTCTTT
>-|many|TRBJ1-2|TRBV7-9
CASSPGQRNGYTF
TGTGCCAGCAGCCCTGGACAGAGGAATGGCTACACCTTC
>TRBD1|many|TRBJ2-3|TRBV29-1
CSVLSIHTGTGDISADTQYF
TGCAGCGTCCTCTCAATTCATACAGGGACAGGGGATATATCGGCAGATACGCAGTATTTT
>-|-|TRBJ1-1|TRBV7-2
CASSKQGLRTEAFF
TGTGCCAGCAGCAAACAGGGACTACGCACTGAAGCTTTCTTT
>-|few|TRBJ1-1|TRBV12-3/TRBV12-4
CASALNTEAFF
TGTGCCAGCGCGTTGAACACTGAAGCTTTCTTT
>-|few|TRBJ2-3|TRBV4-2
CASSPKDGYTDTQYF
TGTGCCAGCAGCCCAAAGGACGGATACACAGATACGCAGTATTTT
>TRBD1|-|TRBJ2-3|TRBV12-3/TRBV12-4
CASSFKGAISLSTDTQYF
TGTGCCAGCAGTTTCAAGGGGGCGATCTCGTTGAGCACAGATACGCAGTATTTT
>-|many|TRBJ2-7|TRBV20-1
CSAVGRVNEQYF
TGCAGTGCCGTCGGACGGGTCAACGAGCAGTACTTC
>-|-|TRBJ1-6|TRBV7-2
CASSSIQTSYNSPLHF
TGTGCCAGCAGCTCCATCCAGACAAGCTATAATTCACCCCTCCACTTT
>-|once|TRBJ2-7|TRBV28
CASKTMTDGYEQYF
TGTGCCAGCAAGACGATGACTGACGGCTACGAGCAGTACTTC
>-|many|TRBJ2-4|TRBV15
CATSRSGGGGQNIQYF
TGTGCCACCAGCAGGTCAGGGGGAGGGGGCCAAAACATTCAGTACTTC
>-|few|TRBJ1-6|TRBV10-3
CAISEPPGQGNSPLHF
TGTGCCATCAGTGAGCCGCCGGGGCAAGGAAATTCACCCCTCCACTTT
>TRBD2|-|TRBJ2-3|TRBV28
CASRSGGAHTDTQYF
TGTGCCAGCAGAAGCGGGGGTGCTCACACAGATACGCAGTATTTT
>TRBD1|-|TRBJ1-2|TRBV12-5
CASGLDRGLGYTF
TGTGCTAGTGGCTTGGACAGGGGGCTCGGCTACACCTTC
>TRBD2|-|TRBJ2-1|TRBV7-3
CASSLTAGGKGEQFF
TGTGCCAGCAGCTTAACGGCGGGGGGGAAAGGGGAGCAGTTCTTC
>-|many|TRBJ2-1|TRBV11-2
CASSFSNNEQFF
TGTGCCAGCAGCTTTTCAAACAATGAGCAGTTCTTC
>TRBD1|-|TRBJ1-5|TRBV28
CASRTDREVLGGGNQPQHF
TGTGCCAGCAGAACGGACAGGGAAGTATTGGGGGGGGGCAATCAGCCCCAGCATTTT
>TRBD2|few|TRBJ2-5|TRBV20-1
CSANPASGAYQETQYF
TGCAGTGCGAACCCGGCTAGCGGGGCGTACCAAGAGACCCAGTACTTC
>-|-|TRBJ1-5|TRBV6-2/TRBV6-3
CASSYQGGRAGDQPQHF
TGTGCCAGCAGTTACCAAGGTGGTAGGGCGGGGGATCAGCCCCAGCATTTT
>-|-|TRBJ1-1|TRBV6-5
CASSRLRVMNTEAFF
TGTGCCAGCAGCCGCCTCAGGGTGATGAACACTGAAGCTTTCTTT
>-|-|TRBJ1-1|TRBV12-3/TRBV12-4
CASNLNTEAFF
TGTGCCAGCAATCTTAACACTGAAGCTTTCTTT